The clone carrying this TCR beta chain was detected many times. These data come from a study of CD8 T cells in ankylosing spondylitis. Generation of TCR beta libraries employed quantitative 5'-RACE incorporating molecular barcodes. TCRdb redid the calling of the 5' RACE reads with MiXCR, one entry per CDR3 protein. The sample holds around 210,000 distinct CDR3 sequences, roughly 8% seen once. The source of this sequence is a female donor with ankylosing spondylitis or in good health (not recorded which). Sequencing was performed on blood, either unsorted or a sorted T cell fraction (not recorded which).

CDR3 sequence: CASSLLPTANTGELFF. The CDR3 region has the DNA TGTGCCAGCAGCTTGCTTCCGACAGCGAACACCGGGGAGCTGTTTTTT. The chain carries TRBV5-4 and TRBJ2-2; a weak D match, TRBD1 (5 bases). The CDR3 sequence is 16 residues long. The germline V gene encodes CDR1 SGHNT and CDR2 YYREEE (reference sequence). Deletions cut 1 base from V and 0 bases from J, with 10 bases between.